The rows below give T cell receptor beta chains drawn from one sample of a study of Graves' ophthalmopathy and Graves' hyperthyroidism. One entry per CDR3 protein results from TCRdb running MiXCR on the multiplex PCR reads. The data contain more than 1,000,000 distinct CDR3 sequences, about 35% of them singletons. Sequenced: peripheral blood or thyroid tissue (not recorded which). These receptors all come from an adult man with Graves' hyperthyroidism. The CDR3 runs from the conserved cysteine through the conserved F or W. Fields, in order: D gene, clone size, J gene, V gene, CDR3 DNA, CDR3 protein. The D gene is left open where the match is weak. Not every row has a clone size; where given, it reads once, few, many or a size class.

TRBD1 | - | TRBJ2-2 | TRBV7-8 | TGTGCCAGCAGGTCTGGGACAGGGTTCTCCGGGGAGCTGTTTTTT | CASRSGTGFSGELFF
TRBD1 | once | TRBJ2-2 | TRBV9 | TGTGCCAGCAGCGGAGGGACAGGGGCTAACACCGGGGAGCTGTTTTTT | CASSGGTGANTGELFF
- | - | TRBJ1-4 | TRBV7-2 | TGTGCCAGCAGGTTTCAGGGGATGGGTGAAAAACTGTTTTTT | CASRFQGMGEKLFF
- | few | TRBJ1-3 | TRBV6-1 | TGTGCCAGCAGTTACGGACGGGACCGAAACACCATATATTTT | CASSYGRDRNTIYF
- | many | TRBJ2-7 | TRBV19 | TGTGCCAGCTCCGGGACCGACCCCTACGAGCAGTACTTC | CASSGTDPYEQYF
TRBD2 | - | TRBJ2-7 | TRBV10-2 | TGTGCCAGCAGCCGTCCTCCTAGCGGGAGTACCTACGAGCAGTACTTC | CASSRPPSGSTYEQYF
TRBD1 | - | TRBJ2-7 | TRBV29-1 | TGCAGCGTCAGGACAGGGTACTACGAGCAGTACTTC | CSVRTGYYEQYF
TRBD1 | many | TRBJ1-4 | TRBV7-6 | TGTGCCAGCAGCCGCGGGACAGCGTATGAAAAACTGTTTTTT | CASSRGTAYEKLFF
TRBD1 | many | TRBJ2-7 | TRBV7-2 | TGTGCCAGCAGCTCGCGGACAGGGGGCATTTACGAGCAGTACTTC | CASSSRTGGIYEQYF
- | few | TRBJ1-5 | TRBV6-5 | TGTGCCAGCAGTTACTCGTGGGATAATCAACCCCAGCATTTT | CASSYSWDNQPQHF
- | - | TRBJ1-3 | TRBV29-1 | TGCAGCGCCGGGGAAGCTGGAAACACCATATATTTT | CSAGEAGNTIYF
TRBD1 | - | TRBJ1-4 | TRBV2 | TGTGCCAGCAGTGGAGGACAGGCACTTGAAAAACTGTTTTTT | CASSGGQALEKLFF
- | - | TRBJ2-7 | TRBV7-9 | TGTGCCAGCAGTCCGGGACTTCTATGGGGCTACTACGAGCAGTACTTC | CASSPGLLWGYYEQYF
TRBD1 | many | TRBJ2-7 | TRBV7-6 | TGTGCCAGCAGCTCTCTCCCTGGACAGGGTACAAGGTACGAGCAGTACTTC | CASSSLPGQGTRYEQYF
- | many | TRBJ2-2 | TRBV20-1 | TGCAGTGTCCCGAGGGGGAACACCGGGGAGCTGTTTTTT | CSVPRGNTGELFF
TRBD2 | once | TRBJ2-5 | TRBV19 | TGTGCCACTTCGATAGCGGGAGGGCCGGAGACCCAGTACTTC | CATSIAGGPETQYF
- | many | TRBJ2-5 | TRBV7-8 | TGTGCCAGCAGTTCCCCGCGGGGGCTCGAGACCCAGTACTTC | CASSSPRGLETQYF
TRBD1 | many | TRBJ1-1 | TRBV25-1 | TGTGCCAGCAGTGAAGACAGGGGGCAGGACACTGAAGCTTTCTTT | CASSEDRGQDTEAFF
- | few | TRBJ2-3 | TRBV24-1 | TGTGCCACCAAGGCGGGGCTCGGCACAGATACGCAGTATTTT | CATKAGLGTDTQYF
- | - | TRBJ2-7 | TRBV7-6 | TGTGCCAGCAGCCCCTCGGGATCCAACTACGAGCAGTACTTC | CASSPSGSNYEQYF
- | - | TRBJ2-7 | TRBV12-3/TRBV12-4 | TGTGCCAGCAGTTCGGGGCCCTCCGGGGAGCAGTACTTC | CASSSGPSGEQYF
- | - | TRBJ1-1 | TRBV19 | TGTGCCAGTACCCCGGCGGACAGTAGGACTGAAGCTTTCTTT | CASTPADSRTEAFF
- | - | TRBJ1-1 | TRBV25-1 | TGTGCCAGCAGGCCTCAGGCGTCGGATTTTAAGAACACAGTAAAAGCTTTCTTT | CASRPQASDFKNTVKAFF
- | few | TRBJ2-7 | TRBV18 | TGTGCCAGCCTCGGTACAGGTGGCTCCTACGAGCAGTACTTC | CASLGTGGSYEQYF
- | - | TRBJ1-5 | TRBV7-2 | TGTGCCAGCAGCGGCCCAAGGGGAGCCAATGAGCATTTT | CASSGPRGANEHF
- | many | TRBJ1-1 | TRBV10-2 | TGCGCCAGCAGGAACCCCGGGACAAAAACTGAAGCTTTCTTT | CASRNPGTKTEAFF
TRBD1 | - | TRBJ2-7 | TRBV10-2 | TGCGCCAGCAGTGCCGGACAGGCAGACTACGAGCAGTACTTC | CASSAGQADYEQYF
TRBD1 | - | TRBJ1-4 | TRBV9 | TGTGCCAGCAGCCACTTGGACAGGGGGGTACACTTAGAAGCGGAAAAACTGTTTTTT | CASSHLDRGVHLEAEKLFF
- | few | TRBJ1-2 | TRBV12-5 | TGTGCTAGTCCAGGGGTAAGAAACTATGGCTACACCTTC | CASPGVRNYGYTF
- | - | TRBJ2-1 | TRBV7-3 | TGTGCCAGCAGCTTACAGGTTAGCTCCTACAATGAGCAGTTCTTC | CASSLQVSSYNEQFF
TRBD1 | - | TRBJ2-6 | TRBV12-3/TRBV12-4 | TGTGCCAGCAGTTCGGGACAGGGCCGATCTGGGGCCAACGTCCTGACTTTC | CASSSGQGRSGANVLTF
- | - | TRBJ2-7 | TRBV10-2 | TGCGCCAGCAGTGCCTCAAGGGGGGGAGCTGGAAACGAGCAGTACTTC | CASSASRGGAGNEQYF
TRBD2 | - | TRBJ2-7 | TRBV12-3/TRBV12-4 | TGTGCCAGCAGTTTAGCCGAGGGACTAGCCGTCGACGAGCAGTACTTC | CASSLAEGLAVDEQYF
- | few | TRBJ1-4 | TRBV7-6 | TGTGCCAGCAGCTTAGCCCCCGTAGGGAGGGGCAGGGATGAAAAACTGTTTTTT | CASSLAPVGRGRDEKLFF
- | many | TRBJ2-7 | TRBV2 | TGTGCCAGCAGTCGGGGACTCGCTACCTACGAGCAGTACTTC | CASSRGLATYEQYF
TRBD2 | - | TRBJ2-6 | TRBV5-4 | TGTGCCAGCAGCTTGGGACGGGGGGACGACGTCCTGACTTTC | CASSLGRGDDVLTF
- | - | TRBJ1-6 | TRBV7-2 | TGTGCCAGCAGCTTAGCCAAGGCGGATAATTCACCCCTCCACTTT | CASSLAKADNSPLHF
TRBD1 | - | TRBJ2-5 | TRBV7-2 | TGTGCCAGCAGCACAGACAGGGGTTCTGAGACCCAGTACTTC | CASSTDRGSETQYF
- | - | TRBJ1-2 | TRBV4-3 | TGCGCCAGCAGCCAAGAGGGGGGTTTCTACGGCTACACCTTC | CASSQEGGFYGYTF